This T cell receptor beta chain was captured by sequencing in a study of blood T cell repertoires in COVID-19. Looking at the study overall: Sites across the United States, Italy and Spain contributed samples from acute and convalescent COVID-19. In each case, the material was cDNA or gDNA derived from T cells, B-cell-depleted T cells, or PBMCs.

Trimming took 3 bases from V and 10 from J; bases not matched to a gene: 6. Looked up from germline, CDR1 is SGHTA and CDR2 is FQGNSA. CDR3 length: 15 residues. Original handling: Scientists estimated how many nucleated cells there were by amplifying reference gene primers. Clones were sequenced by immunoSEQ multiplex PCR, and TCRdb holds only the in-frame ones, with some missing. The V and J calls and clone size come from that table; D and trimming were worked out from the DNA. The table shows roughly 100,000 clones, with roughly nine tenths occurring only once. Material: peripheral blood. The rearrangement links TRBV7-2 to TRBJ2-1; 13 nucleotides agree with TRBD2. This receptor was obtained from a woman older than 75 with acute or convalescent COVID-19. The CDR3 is CASSLGLAGRKEQFF. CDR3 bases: TGTGCCAGCAGCTTGGGACTAGCGGGGCGTAAGGAGCAGTTCTTC. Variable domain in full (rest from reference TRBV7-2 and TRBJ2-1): GAGVSQSPSNKVTEKGKDVELRCDPISGHTALYWYRQSLGQGLEFLIYFQGNSAPDKSGLPSDRFSAERTGGSVSTLTIQRTQQEDSAVYLCASSLGLAGRKEQFFGPGTRLTVL.